These 30 T cell receptor beta chains share one sample of origin, sequenced in a study of read filtering for tumor transcriptome and immune sequencing. Molecular barcoded adaptors covering alpha/delta and beta/gamma chains were used on about 390 ng RNA. In TCRdb, the reads were re-called with MiXCR into one record per CDR3 protein. The repertoire holds tens of thousands of distinct CDR3 sequences, about 21% seen once, with roughly 13% in the top ten. The specimen was a population of CD138-negative cells sorted from bone marrow. All receptors derive from a donor at least 40 years old with multiple myeloma.

This clonotype was counted ten times or more. This chain connects TRBV4-2 to TRBJ1-6, with D possibly TRBD1 on 6 matching bases. The CDR3 loop spans 14 amino acids. CDR1 and CDR2 (germline): LGHNA, YNFKEQ. V lost 0 bases and J 7 bases, leaving 7 bases between the germline ends. The CDR3 DNA reads as TGTGCCAGCAGCCAAGACAGGGGCAATTCACCCCTCCACTTT. As protein: CASSQDRGNSPLHF.

This clonotype was detected ten times or more. This chain connects TRBV20-1 to TRBJ2-7; D not resolved. CDR3 length: 16 amino acids. CDR1 is DFQATT, CDR2 SNEGSKA, per germline (reference sequence). Trimming removed 5 bases from V and 4 bases from J, with 24 bases in between. This CDR3 reads CSASPPGSRASYEQYF. In nucleotides, the CDR3 is TGCAGTGCTTCGCCCCCCGGGTCACGGGCGTCGTACGAGCAGTACTTC.

This chain links TRBV7-3 with TRBJ2-1; TRBD1 or TRBD2 may be the D gene (5 bases each). The germline CDR1 and CDR2 sequences are SGHTA and FQGTGA. V dropped 5 bases and J dropped 10 bases, with 18 bases sitting between them. This CDR3 spans 14 amino acids. The CDR3 nucleotides read TGTGCCAGCAGCGGGACCGGGCCCGAGGAAGAGCAGTTCTTC. It is translated as CASSGTGPEEEQFF.

Only a few counts were recorded for this clonotype. This rearrangement joins TRBV24-1 to TRBJ2-7; 8 nucleotides agree with TRBD1. CDR1 is KGHDR, CDR2 SFDVKD, per germline. The CDR3 spans 14 residues. V lost 4 bases and J lost 4; bases outside the gene matches: 5. The CDR3, as DNA: TGTGCCACCAGTGACTCAGGGGGCCGGTACGAGCAGTACTTC. As protein: CATSDSGGRYEQYF.

This clonotype occurred a few times. This chain connects TRBV20-1 to TRBJ2-7, with 7 nucleotides matching TRBD2. CDR1 is DFQATT and CDR2 is SNEGSKA in the germline V gene (reference sequence). With 2 bases clipped from V and 5 bases from J, the junction kept 6 bases outside the gene matches. The CDR3 runs to 13 residues. The DNA for the CDR3 is TGCAGTGCTAGACTTGCGGGAGTTAACGAGCAGTACTTC. This gives the protein CSARLAGVNEQYF.

This clonotype was detected many times. This chain links TRBV5-1 with TRBJ2-5; D is ambiguous. The length of the CDR3 is 11 residues. V was cut by 5 bases and J by 4 bases, with 6 bases left in between. Germline CDR1 and CDR2: SGHRS and YFSETQ. DNA for the CDR3: TGCGCCAGCAGGGGTGGAGAGACCCAGTACTTC. It codes for CASRGGETQYF.

For this clonotype: A much bigger clone sits one base away, suggesting this may be a read error. The V gene is TRBV5-6, the J gene TRBJ2-3; D gene unclear. The germline CDR1 and CDR2 sequences are SGHDT and YYEEEE. The CDR3 length is 15 residues. The CDR3 coding sequence is TGTGCCAGCAGCTTGGAGGTCAGACGCACAGATCCGCAGTATTTT. Translation gives CASSLEVRRTDPQYF.

This clonotype has a count of ten or more. The chain links TRBV7-2 to TRBJ2-1; unclear D gene. Per germline, CDR1 SGHTA and CDR2 FQGNSA. The CDR3 extends over 15 amino acids. V was cut by 3 bases and J by 0 bases, with 9 bases left in between. The CDR3 DNA follows: TGTGCCAGCAGCTTCCAGATGAGCTCCTACAATGAGCAGTTCTTC. Translated, it gives CASSFQMSSYNEQFF.

This clonotype turned up a few times. The rearrangement uses TRBV30 and TRBJ2-6, with D perhaps matching TRBD2 (6 bases). The germline CDR1 and CDR2 sequences are GTSNPN and SVGIG (reference sequence). This CDR3 has 15 amino acids. Trimming removed 2 bases at V and 2 bases at J, with 10 bases between. In DNA, the CDR3 is TGTGCCTGGAGTTCACCGGGAGCTGGGGCCAACGTCCTGACTTTC. This translates into CAWSSPGAGANVLTF.

In its sample, this clonotype was seen many times. This rearrangement joins TRBV20-1 to TRBJ2-3; D unclear. This CDR3 is 12 amino acids long. Germline V lookup: CDR1 DFQATT, CDR2 SNEGSKA (reference sequence). Trimming removed 4 bases at V and 2 bases at J, with 7 bases between. This CDR3 reads CSANLNTDTQYF. In DNA, the CDR3 is TGCAGTGCTAATCTAAACACAGATACGCAGTATTTT.

Note on this clonotype: Possible read error: a much larger clone is one base away. The chain links TRBV6-6 to TRBJ2-5; D unresolved. Looked up from germline, CDR1 is MNHNY and CDR2 is SVGAGI (reference sequence). The CDR3 loop spans 11 amino acids. V was cut by 5 bases and J by 12 bases, with 13 bases left in between. The CDR3: CASSESRNKYF. The CDR3 DNA is TGTGCCAGCAGTGAGTCTAGGAATAAGTACTTC.

This clonotype was counted ten times or more. CDR3: CASSPGPRGGKTDTQYF. In DNA form, the CDR3 reads TGTGCCAGCAGTCCCGGCCCCCGAGGGGGAAAAACAGATACGCAGTATTTT. The V and J genes are TRBV6-2 or TRBV6-3 and TRBJ2-3, with TRBD1 as a possible D gene (6 bases). This CDR3 is built from 17 residues. Trimming stripped 5 bases from V and 3 bases from J, with 21 bases between. Germline V gives CDR1 MNHEY, CDR2 SVGEGT.

A note on this clonotype: Given a much more abundant clone one base away, this may be a read error. The chain carries TRBV18 and TRBJ2-5, with D perhaps matching TRBD1 (5 bases). The CDR3 extends over 12 amino acids. Germline CDR1 and CDR2: KGHSH and LQKENI. CDR3 sequence: CASSRGQGTQYF. As DNA, the CDR3 is TGTGCCAGCTCACGGGGCCAAGGGACCCAGTACTTC.

Regarding this clonotype: A much larger clonotype is one base distant, so this may be a read error. The V call is TRBV4-1, the J call TRBJ2-1; the match to TRBD2 covers 8 bases. Trimming took 4 bases from V and 9 from J; bases not matched to a gene: 14. Germline assignment: CDR1 MGHRA and CDR2 YSYEKL. CDR3 length equals 16 residues. CDR3 sequence: CASSLTETSVLGEQFF. In DNA form, the CDR3 reads TGCGCCAGCAGCCTTACCGAGACTAGCGTGTTGGGTGAGCAGTTCTTC.

This clonotype was seen a handful of times. The chain has TRBV28 and TRBJ1-1; weak D call: TRBD1 (6 bases). The CDR3 is made up of 13 amino acids. Germline V gene sequence: CDR1 MDHEN, CDR2 SYDVKM. Trimming took 6 bases from V and 1 from J, leaving 9 bases between them. CDR3 region: CASRRTENTEAFF. CDR3 in DNA: TGTGCCAGCAGAAGGACAGAGAACACTGAAGCTTTCTTT.

Concerning this clonotype itself: Given a much more abundant clone one base away, this may be a read error. The chain is built from TRBV27 and TRBJ2-1; possible D gene TRBD1, 6 bases. In germline, CDR1 is MNHEY, CDR2 SMNVEV (reference sequence). The CDR3 is made up of 11 amino acids. The CDR3 DNA follows: TGTGCCAGCAGTTACAGGGATGAGCAGCTCTTC. It is translated as CASSYRDEQLF.

This rearrangement joins TRBV7-3 to TRBJ2-2, with TRBD2 matching over 8 bases. With 5 bases clipped from V and 4 bases from J, the junction kept 6 bases outside the gene matches. Germline CDR1 SGHTA, CDR2 FQGTGA. The CDR3 spans 15 residues. CDR3 sequence reads: CASSLVAGSTGELFF. The CDR3 DNA is TGTGCCAGCAGCCTAGTAGCGGGATCCACCGGGGAGCTGTTTTTT.

This clonotype was detected ten times or more. V usage is TRBV7-8 and J usage is TRBJ1-1, with a possible D match to TRBD1 (5 bases). Germline assignment: CDR1 SGHVS and CDR2 FQNEAQ. The ends were cut back, 2 bases at V and 7 bases at J, with 8 bases in the middle. The CDR3 sequence is 12 residues long. The CDR3 here is CASSLRGFEAFF. The CDR3 DNA reads TGTGCCAGCAGCTTACGGGGGTTTGAAGCTTTCTTT.

This clonotype was counted between two and nine times. This chain links TRBV7-2 with TRBJ2-5; D remains unclear. Germline CDR1 is SGHTA and CDR2 is FQGNSA. This CDR3 region has 11 residues. The V gene lost 2 bases and the J gene lost 5 bases, with 3 bases spanning the gap. CDR3 protein: CASSLSETQYF. The CDR3 DNA sequence: TGTGCCAGCAGCTTATCCGAGACCCAGTACTTC.

The table lists this clonotype with many counts. The chain links TRBV19 to TRBJ1-5; D is uncertain. V was clipped by 6 bases and J by 7 bases, with 13 bases between them. Germline V CDR1 and CDR2: LNHDA, SQIVND (reference sequence). CDR3 size: 13 residues. DNA of the CDR3: TGTGCCAGTAGCGGGTGGAGAGGGCAGCCCCAGCATTTT. It is translated as CASSGWRGQPQHF.

This clonotype was counted ten times or more. The V and J genes are TRBV20-1 and TRBJ2-3; 10 bases match TRBD2. The CDR3 contains 16 residues. Germline assignment: CDR1 DFQATT and CDR2 SNEGSKA (reference sequence). The ends lost 6 bases at V and 7 bases at J; junction bases unmatched: 16. CDR3 sequence reads: CSARASGAGGSNTQYF. The DNA for the CDR3 is TGCAGTGCCCGGGCCTCTGGAGCGGGGGGGTCCAATACGCAGTATTTT.

There are many counts of this clonotype. The chain has TRBV6-6 and TRBJ1-5; D remains ambiguous. Germline lookup yields CDR1 MNHNY and CDR2 SVGAGI (reference sequence). The CDR3 totals 11 residues. The V gene lost 6 bases and the J gene lost 4 bases, with 4 bases spanning the gap. The CDR3 DNA reads as TGTGCCAGCAGATTGAATCAGCCCCAGCATTTT. Its translation: CASRLNQPQHF.

In its sample, this clonotype was seen many times. V and J are TRBV11-3 and TRBJ2-1; 14 nucleotides match TRBD2. CDR3 size: 18 residues. The trim removed 2 bases at V and 5 bases at J, leaving 8 bases unmatched. The V gene's germline CDR1 is SGHNT and CDR2 YENEEA. DNA for the CDR3: TGTGCCAGCAGCTTATTCGGGACTAGCGGGAGAGTCCACAATGAGCAGTTCTTC. Protein sequence: CASSLFGTSGRVHNEQFF.

J is TRBJ1-5 and V is TRBV19; the D gene is possibly TRBD1 (5 bases). This CDR3 spans 18 amino acids. CDR1 LNHDA and CDR2 SQIVND come from the germline V gene (reference sequence). Trimming left V 6 bases short and J 7 bases short, with 28 bases between. CDR3 nucleotides: TGTGCCAGTAGCACCACCGGAATGGGGGTGAGTGGTGGCCAGCCCCAGCATTTT. Residues: CASSTTGMGVSGGQPQHF.

About this clonotype itself: The junction shows a germline mismatch at one end, possibly a read error. This chain connects TRBV4-2 to TRBJ2-2, with D perhaps matching TRBD2 (6 bases). The CDR3 totals 15 residues. From germline, CDR1 is LGHNA and CDR2 YNFKEQ. The CDR3 loop reads CANSPTGTGTGELSF. CDR3 nucleotide sequence: TGTGCCAACAGCCCTACCGGGACTGGGACCGGGGAGCTGTCTTTT.

This clonotype was recorded many times. The V gene is TRBV11-2, the J gene TRBJ2-1; 7 bases fit TRBD2. Germline loops: CDR1 SGHAT, CDR2 FQNNGV. V shed 0 bases, J shed 2 bases, and the junction held 4 bases outside the gene matches. There are 16 residues in the CDR3. The CDR3 sequence is CASSLDGTTPYNEQFF. The CDR3 coding sequence is TGTGCCAGCAGCTTAGATGGGACTACTCCCTACAATGAGCAGTTCTTC.

The sample holds many counts of this clonotype. The chain combines TRBV28 with TRBJ2-3, with D possibly matching TRBD1 (6 bases). The V gene lost 4 bases and the J gene lost 1 base, with 9 bases spanning the gap. CDR3 length: 14 residues. Per the germline V gene, CDR1 is MDHEN and CDR2 is SYDVKM. The CDR3 spells CASSSKGGTDTQYF. CDR3 bases: TGTGCCAGCAGTTCTAAGGGGGGCACAGATACGCAGTATTTT.

The rearrangement uses TRBV20-1 and TRBJ2-4, with D possibly matching TRBD2 (5 bases). Germline assignment: CDR1 DFQATT and CDR2 SNEGSKA (reference sequence). This CDR3 comprises 14 residues. The V end was cut by 3 bases, the J end by 0 bases, with 9 bases between. The CDR3 is CSASGIIAKNIQYF. CDR3 in DNA: TGCAGTGCTAGCGGGATAATAGCCAAAAACATTCAGTACTTC.

A remark on this clonotype: This may arise from a read error, as a much more abundant clone is one base away. The J gene is TRBJ2-2, the V gene TRBV19; TRBD2 might be the D (6 bases). Trimming removed 9 bases at V and 5 bases at J, with 13 bases between. The CDR3 is made up of 13 amino acids. CDR1 is LNHDA and CDR2 is SQIVND in the germline V gene (reference sequence). CDR3 loop: CASRRAGTGELFF. CDR3 nucleotide sequence: TGTGCCAGCCGGAGGGCCGGGACCGGGGAGCTGTTTTTT.

There are many counts of this clonotype. The chain joins TRBV4-2 to TRBJ2-1; 7 nucleotides line up with TRBD2. CDR3 length equals 17 residues. The germline gives CDR1 LGHNA, CDR2 YNFKEQ. Trimming removed 2 bases from V and 3 bases from J; junction bases left unmatched: 10. CDR3 nucleotides: TGTGCCAGCAGCCAAATCGCTCTAGCGGAAGACTACAATGAGCAGTTCTTC. Translation: CASSQIALAEDYNEQFF.